Listed below are T cell receptor beta chains from one sample, sequenced in a study of T cell responses to AZD1222 COVID-19 vaccine. Assay: immunoSEQ multiplex PCR; the TCRdb copy retains only in-frame clones and omits some. The sample includes about 78,000 clones, around 90% of them seen just once. The sequencing here drew on peripheral blood, taken 28 days after the second AZD1222 dose. The receptor source for this set is an adult who received the AZD1222 COVID-19 vaccine. CDR3s include the opening cysteine and the closing phenylalanine or tryptophan. Fields, in order: D gene, clone size, V gene, J gene, CDR3 protein, CDR3 DNA. The D gene is left open where the match is weak. For some rows the clone size is stated as once, few or many, or as a class when expanded; others skip it.

TRBD2,NA,TRBV4-1,TRBJ2-3,CASSRPGLAGGTDTQYF,TGCGCCAGCAGCCGCCCGGGACTAGCGGGGGGGACAGATACGCAGTATTTT
NA,NA,TRBV2,TRBJ1-2,CASSRVSYGYTF,TGTGCCAGCAGTAGGGTTTCGTATGGCTACACCTTC
NA,NA,TRBV14,TRBJ1-1,CASSQPGSLNTEAFF,TGTGCCAGCAGCCAGCCGGGCAGTCTGAACACTGAAGCTTTCTTT
NA,once,TRBV7-9,TRBJ1-5,CASSSASPHQPQHF,TGTGCCAGCAGCTCCGCAAGCCCCCATCAGCCCCAGCATTTT
TRBD1,NA,TRBV5-4,TRBJ1-2,CASSSLWDSQRGAYGYTF,TGTGCCAGCAGCTCGTTATGGGACAGTCAGAGGGGGGCCTATGGCTACACCTTC
NA,NA,TRBV6-2/TRBV6-3,TRBJ1-1,CASSSLHRNTEAFF,TGTGCCAGCAGTTCCCTACACCGGAACACTGAAGCTTTCTTT
NA,NA,TRBV3-1/TRBV3-2,TRBJ1-5,CASSSSGGGRNQPQHF,TGTGCCAGCAGTTCGAGTGGGGGGGGGCGCAATCAGCCCCAGCATTTT
TRBD1,NA,TRBV9,TRBJ1-2,CASSARGGFSGYTF,TGTGCCAGCAGCGCAAGAGGGGGCTTTAGTGGCTACACCTTC
NA,once,TRBV6-1,TRBJ1-5,CTSSVDRPIGDQPQHF,TGTACCAGCAGTGTCGACAGACCAATTGGGGATCAGCCCCAGCATTTT
NA,NA,TRBV28,TRBJ1-1,CASRTTGSNTEAFF,TGTGCCAGCAGAACAACGGGTTCAAACACTGAAGCTTTCTTT
TRBD2,NA,TRBV5-1,TRBJ2-4,CASSLEASGGPRLAKNIQYF,TGCGCCAGCAGCTTGGAGGCTAGCGGGGGGCCCCGGTTAGCCAAAAACATTCAGTACTTC
TRBD2,NA,TRBV3-1/TRBV3-2,TRBJ2-7,CASRQAGSREQYF,TGTGCCAGCAGGCAAGCGGGGTCGAGGGAGCAGTACTTC
NA,NA,TRBV6-2/TRBV6-3,TRBJ1-1,CASTPGGGAHTEAFF,TGTGCCAGCACCCCGGGGGGGGGCGCCCATACTGAAGCTTTCTTT
TRBD1,few,TRBV6-5,TRBJ1-5,CATRTGDTAAQHF,TGTGCCACCCGGACAGGGGATACTGCAGCCCAGCATTTT
TRBD1,NA,TRBV28,TRBJ1-5,CASSLDYGGTGYSNQPQHF,TGTGCCAGCAGTTTAGACTATGGGGGGACAGGATATAGCAATCAGCCCCAGCATTTT
NA,NA,TRBV5-1,TRBJ1-5,CASSLAGDSNQPQHF,TGCGCCAGCAGCTTGGCGGGTGATAGCAATCAGCCCCAGCATTTT
NA,NA,TRBV25-1,TRBJ1-6,CASSDGDRKYNSPLHF,TGTGCCAGCAGTGACGGAGACAGGAAATATAATTCACCCCTCCACTTT
NA,NA,TRBV14,TRBJ2-7,CASSLKGDEQYF,TGTGCCAGCAGCCTCAAGGGGGACGAGCAGTACTTC
TRBD2,NA,TRBV19,TRBJ2-2,CASSIGGVGGELFF,TGTGCCAGTAGTATCGGGGGGGTTGGCGGGGAGCTGTTTTTT
NA,NA,TRBV18,TRBJ1-5,CASSPLANGNQPQHF,TGTGCCAGCTCACCATTGGCGAATGGGAATCAGCCCCAGCATTTT
NA,NA,TRBV10-3,TRBJ1-1,CAIKTFAGREAFF,TGTGCCATCAAGACCTTTGCAGGGCGCGAAGCTTTCTTT
NA,NA,TRBV2,TRBJ1-5,CASSESLPSNQPQHF,TGTGCCAGCAGTGAGAGTTTACCTAGCAATCAGCCCCAGCATTTT
NA,NA,TRBV3-1/TRBV3-2,TRBJ1-2,CASSPDGNYGYTF,TGTGCCAGCAGCCCAGACGGTAACTATGGCTACACCTTC
TRBD1,NA,TRBV5-1,TRBJ2-7,CASSEGTGGTYEQYF,TGCGCCAGCAGCGAAGGGACAGGGGGAACCTACGAGCAGTACTTC
NA,NA,TRBV9,TRBJ2-2,CASSVVGDPNTGELFF,TGTGCCAGCAGCGTAGTAGGGGACCCGAACACCGGGGAGCTGTTTTTT
TRBD1,NA,TRBV14,TRBJ1-3,CASSPSPIGTGGLRGNTIYF,TGTGCCAGCAGCCCCTCGCCGATAGGGACAGGGGGCTTGCGGGGAAACACCATATATTTT
NA,NA,TRBV6-2/TRBV6-3,TRBJ1-2,CASSYSEGMNGYTF,TGTGCCAGCAGTTACTCGGAGGGAATGAATGGCTACACCTTC
NA,NA,TRBV2,TRBJ1-5,CASMSLDRQPQHF,TGTGCCAGCATGAGTTTGGATCGCCAGCCCCAGCATTTT
NA,NA,TRBV24-1,TRBJ2-2,CATSGTSNTGELFF,TGTGCCACCAGTGGGACATCGAACACCGGGGAGCTGTTTTTT
NA,NA,TRBV6-2/TRBV6-3,TRBJ2-5,CASSHRVDETQYF,TGTGCCAGCAGCCACAGGGTCGACGAGACCCAGTACTTC
NA,few,TRBV19,TRBJ1-1,CASSIGKFGPEAFF,TGTGCCAGTAGTATCGGAAAGTTCGGCCCTGAAGCTTTCTTT
NA,NA,TRBV7-2,TRBJ1-4,CASSPRAARGEKLFF,TGTGCCAGCAGCCCGAGAGCCGCAAGGGGGGAAAAACTGTTTTTT
NA,NA,TRBV14,TRBJ2-5,CASSQGGSTGETQYF,TGTGCCAGCAGCCAAGGAGGATCCACTGGGGAGACCCAGTACTTC
NA,NA,TRBV23-1,TRBJ1-1,CASSQREASWGTEAFF,TGCGCCAGCAGTCAAAGAGAGGCCTCGTGGGGTACTGAAGCTTTCTTT
NA,NA,TRBV28,TRBJ1-5,CASSPTLNSNQPQHF,TGTGCCAGCAGTCCTACCCTAAATAGCAATCAGCCCCAGCATTTT
TRBD1,NA,TRBV27,TRBJ1-1,CASSFGQGWTEAFF,TGTGCCAGCAGTTTCGGACAGGGGTGGACTGAAGCTTTCTTT
NA,NA,TRBV30,TRBJ1-6,CAWSVFQGLSSYNSPLHF,TGTGCCTGGAGTGTATTCCAAGGACTCAGCTCCTATAATTCACCCCTCCACTTT
NA,NA,TRBV28,TRBJ2-1,CASCSSWGGEQFF,TGTGCCAGCTGTTCTTCCTGGGGAGGTGAGCAGTTCTTC
TRBD1,NA,TRBV24-1,TRBJ1-6,CATSDSGQGRFSPLHF,TGTGCCACCAGTGATTCCGGACAGGGAAGGTTTTCACCCCTCCACTTT
TRBD2,NA,TRBV30,TRBJ2-7,CAWDVHRTSGGAPPEQYF,TGTGCCTGGGATGTACATAGGACTAGCGGGGGGGCCCCCCCCGAGCAGTACTTC
NA,NA,TRBV3-1/TRBV3-2,TRBJ2-7,CASSLSPDFLSYEQYF,TGTGCCAGCAGTCTAAGCCCAGACTTCCTAAGCTACGAGCAGTACTTC
NA,NA,TRBV6-5,TRBJ2-7,CASSYSTGGASYEQYF,TGTGCCAGCAGTTACTCGACCGGGGGCGCATCCTACGAGCAGTACTTC